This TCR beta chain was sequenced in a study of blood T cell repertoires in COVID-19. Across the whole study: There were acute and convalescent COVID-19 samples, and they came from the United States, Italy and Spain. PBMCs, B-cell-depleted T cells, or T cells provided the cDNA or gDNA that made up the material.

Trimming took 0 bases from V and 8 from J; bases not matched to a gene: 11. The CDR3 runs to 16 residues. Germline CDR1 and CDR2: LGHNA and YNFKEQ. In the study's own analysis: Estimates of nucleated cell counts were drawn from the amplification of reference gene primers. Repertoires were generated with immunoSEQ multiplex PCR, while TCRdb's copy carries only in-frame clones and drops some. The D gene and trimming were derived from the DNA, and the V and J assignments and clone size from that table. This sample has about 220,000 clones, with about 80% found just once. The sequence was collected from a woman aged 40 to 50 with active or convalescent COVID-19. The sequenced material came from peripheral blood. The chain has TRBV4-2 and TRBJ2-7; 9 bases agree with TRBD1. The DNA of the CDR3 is TGTGCCAGCAGCCAAGATTGGGGACAGGGTAGCCCCAAGCAGTACTTC. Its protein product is CASSQDWGQGSPKQYF.